The 32 T cell receptor beta chains given below trace back to one sample, sequenced in a study of T cell repertoires and Cas9 in healthy adults. Profiled with immunoSEQ multiplex PCR; TCRdb holds only in-frame clones, not every one. This repertoire shows 13,000 to 15,000 clones, 80% to 90% found once; its top ten account for approximately 1.6%. Specimen: Tregs (CD4+, CD25+, CD127-, CD137-, CD154-) from PBMCs; culture status not recorded. Receptors originate from a human donor in good health.

The V call is TRBV28, the J call TRBJ2-1; 8 positions agree with TRBD2. From germline, CDR1 is MDHEN and CDR2 SYDVKM. Trimming cost V 3 bases and J 7 bases; bases outside gene matches: 17. CDR3 length equals 18 residues. The CDR3 protein is CASSFRLGRRREDNEQFF. The DNA of the CDR3 is TGTGCCAGCAGTTTTAGGCTGGGAAGACGGCGGGAGGATAATGAGCAGTTCTTC.

The chain uses TRBV23-1 and TRBJ2-7, with 9 bases aligning to TRBD1. TRBV23-1 is labeled an ORF, and its function is uncertain. The CDR3 spans 17 residues. J gave up 7 bases and V 1 base, and 14 bases lay outside the gene matches. CDR3 in amino acids: CASSQCRPGQGAEEQYF. Written as DNA, the CDR3 is TGCGCCAGCAGTCAATGCCGGCCGGGACAGGGTGCGGAAGAGCAGTACTTC.

This chain joins TRBV27 and TRBJ2-4; D gene uncertain. The CDR3 extends over 13 amino acids. CDR1 and CDR2 from the germline V gene are MNHEY and SMNVEV (reference sequence). Trimming removed 6 bases at V and 0 bases at J, with 6 bases between. Here the CDR3 reads CASRAIAKNIQYF. The CDR3 DNA is TGTGCCAGCAGGGCTATAGCCAAAAACATTCAGTACTTC.

This clone was seen a single time. The V and J genes are TRBV11-1 and TRBJ2-2; no clear D. The V end lost 3 bases, the J end lost 1 base, and 3 bases lay between the germline ends. Germline V CDR1 and CDR2: SGHAT, FQDESV (reference sequence). The CDR3 is 13 amino acids. The CDR3, as DNA: TGTGCCAGCAGCTTCGTGAACACCGGGGAGCTGTTTTTT. This translates into CASSFVNTGELFF.

By proportion, this clone is medium-sized. The genes are TRBV10-3 and TRBJ1-2; D is undetermined. The CDR3 consists of 13 residues. With 3 bases removed from V and 8 bases from J, the gap between germline ends came to 13 bases. The germline V gene has CDR1 ENHRY and CDR2 SYGVKD. The CDR3 nucleotides are TGTGCCATCAGTGACCCAGCCTCGTGGGGCTACACCTTC. Its translation is CAISDPASWGYTF.

The chain is built from TRBV2 and TRBJ1-2, with D possibly being TRBD1 (5 bases). V was clipped by 7 bases and J by 4 bases, with 16 bases between them. Germline values: CDR1 SNHLY, CDR2 FYNNEI. The CDR3 consists of 14 residues. The CDR3 is CASTDKGEGYGYTF. The CDR3 region has the DNA TGTGCCAGCACCGACAAAGGGGAGGGCTATGGCTACACCTTC.

CDR3 nucleotide sequence: TGTGCCGAACTACTGAGGGGCGGGGCCACCTACAATGAGCAGTTCTTC. This sequence encodes CAELLRGGATYNEQFF. This chain joins TRBV28 and TRBJ2-1, with D possibly matching TRBD2 (6 bases). The germline V gene encodes CDR1 MDHEN and CDR2 SYDVKM. Between the trimmed V and J ends, which lost 11 bases and 2 bases, there was a span of 22 bases. The CDR3 is 16 amino acids.

The chain links TRBV7-9 to TRBJ1-2, with D perhaps TRBD1 (5 bases). The germline gives CDR1 SEHNR, CDR2 FQNEAQ (reference sequence). V was shortened by 3 bases and J by 4 bases, with 12 bases between the two germline ends. The CDR3 has 14 residues. The CDR3 nucleotides read TGTGCCAGCAGCTTGGCAGGGCTGATCTATGGCTACACCTTC. Its protein product is CASSLAGLIYGYTF.

Written as DNA, the CDR3 is TGTGCCAGCAGCCAAGATCGTAGGCGGACCGAGCAGTTCTTC. This sequence encodes CASSQDRRRTEQFF. The gene calls are TRBV14 and TRBJ2-1; no clear D. V lost 0 bases and J 10 bases, leaving 13 bases between the germline ends. Germline values: CDR1 SGHDN, CDR2 FVKESK. The CDR3 is 14 amino acids.

The V call is TRBV29-1, the J call TRBJ1-2, with TRBD1 as a possible D gene (6 bases). Trimming took off 3 bases at V and 12 bases at J, with 14 bases between the two ends. The CDR3 is 11 residues long. Germline V gives CDR1 SQVTM, CDR2 ANQGSEA. The CDR3, as DNA: TGCAGCGTTGACGGGGGGCAGTTTCACACCTTC. It codes for CSVDGGQFHTF.

The J gene is TRBJ2-3, the V gene TRBV28; weak D call: TRBD2 (5 bases). The CDR3 totals 17 residues. The ends were cut back, 5 bases at V and 1 base at J, with 19 bases in the middle. The germline V gene encodes CDR1 MDHEN and CDR2 SYDVKM. The CDR3 nucleotides are TGTGCCAGCAGTCCCGCTACCGGGAAAGACGGCACAGATACGCAGTATTTT. It translates to CASSPATGKDGTDTQYF. The whole variable domain, filled in from reference TRBV28 and TRBJ2-3, reads DVKVTQSSRYLVKRTGEKVFLECVQDMDHENMFWYRQDPGLGLRLIYFSYDVKMKEKGDIPEGYSVSREKKERFSLILESASTNQTSMYLCASSPATGKDGTDTQYFGPGTRLTVL.

The chain links TRBV7-2 to TRBJ1-1, with D uncertain. Between the trimmed V and J ends, which lost 5 bases and 0 bases, there was a span of 16 bases. The germline gives CDR1 SGHTA, CDR2 FQGNSA. This CDR3 has 16 amino acids. CDR3 loop: CASSPNRLGMNTEAFF. DNA for the CDR3: TGTGCCAGCAGCCCAAACCGACTGGGCATGAACACTGAAGCTTTCTTT.

V gene TRBV7-9 combines with J gene TRBJ2-3; 14 bases map to TRBD2. V shed 5 bases and J 0 bases; nucleotides not matched to a gene: 7. In germline, CDR1 is SEHNR, CDR2 FQNEAQ (reference sequence). This CDR3 comprises 18 residues. Here the CDR3 reads CASSKGLAGVLSTDTQYF. The CDR3 coding sequence is TGTGCCAGCAGCAAGGGACTAGCGGGGGTGCTTAGCACAGATACGCAGTATTTT.

This clone was detected only once. V and J are TRBV4-1 and TRBJ2-1; 8 bases are shared with TRBD2. V lost 0 bases to trimming and J lost 15 bases; unmatched junction nucleotides: 13. Per the germline V gene, CDR1 is MGHRA and CDR2 is YSYEKL. The CDR3 covers 15 residues. DNA of the CDR3: TGCGCCAGCAGCCAAGAACCGACTATCCAGCGGGGGTTGTTCTTC. It translates to CASSQEPTIQRGLFF.

The V gene is TRBV6-1, the J gene TRBJ1-1, with TRBD1 as a possible D gene (6 bases). Looked up from germline, CDR1 is MNHNS and CDR2 is SASEGT. CDR3 size: 14 residues. V lost 6 bases to trimming and J lost 2 bases, with 13 bases between them. CDR3 loop: CASSPARGNTEAFF. CDR3 DNA: TGTGCCAGCAGCCCCGCCAGGGGTAACACTGAAGCTTTCTTT.

This rearrangement joins TRBV11-2 to TRBJ1-1, with TRBD1 matching 9 bases. The V gene's germline CDR1 is SGHAT and CDR2 FQNNGV. This CDR3 is 15 amino acids long. J was trimmed by 3 bases and V by 5 bases; bases with no gene match: 7. CDR3 protein: CASSRTWDRDTEAFF. In nucleotides, the CDR3 is TGTGCCAGCAGCCGGACCTGGGACAGGGACACTGAAGCTTTCTTT. Full variable domain (rest looked up from reference TRBV11-2 and TRBJ1-1): EAGVAQSPRYKIIEKRQSVAFWCNPISGHATLYWYQQILGQGPKLLIQFQNNGVVDDSQLPKDRFSAERLKGVDSTLKIQPAKLEDSAVYLCASSRTWDRDTEAFFGQGTRLTVV.

The chain joins TRBV5-1 to TRBJ1-2; weak D call: TRBD1 (5 bases). This CDR3 has 14 residues. Trimming removed 0 bases from V and 7 bases from J, with 13 bases in between. CDR1 is SGHRS, CDR2 YFSETQ, per germline. The CDR3 DNA reads TGCGCCAGCAGCTTGGCCTCGAGGGGAAGTGGCTACACCTTC. This translates into CASSLASRGSGYTF.

The chain joins TRBV6-5 to TRBJ1-1; D not certain. Germline-derived CDR1 and CDR2 are MNHEY and SVGAGI. The germline V and J ends were trimmed by 5 bases and 4 bases, with 11 bases remaining between them. The CDR3 spans 13 residues. DNA of the CDR3: TGTGCCAGCAGTGTGGAGGGATTCACTGAAGCTTTCTTT. Protein sequence: CASSVEGFTEAFF.

This clone was recorded once. The genes are TRBV18 and TRBJ2-7; D tentatively reads TRBD1 or TRBD2 (5 bases each). There are 16 residues in the CDR3. The germline V and J ends were trimmed by 2 bases and 4 bases, with 18 bases remaining between them. Germline CDR1 KGHSH, CDR2 LQKENI. The CDR3 sequence: CASSPWDLQSGYEQYF. CDR3 DNA: TGTGCCAGCTCACCATGGGACCTCCAATCGGGATACGAGCAGTACTTC.

The V and J genes are TRBV5-4 and TRBJ1-1; unclear D gene. The CDR3 length is 13 residues. V was clipped by 0 bases and J by 1 base, with 4 bases between them. Germline V gene sequence: CDR1 SGHNT, CDR2 YYREEE (reference sequence). The CDR3 coding sequence is TGTGCCAGCAGCTTGGGGCCGAACACTGAAGCTTTCTTT. Amino acid sequence: CASSLGPNTEAFF.

The rearrangement joins TRBV27 to TRBJ1-5; weak D call: TRBD1 (6 bases). Trimming pared 6 bases from V and 4 bases from J, leaving 22 bases between. The germline CDR1 and CDR2 sequences are MNHEY and SMNVEV (reference sequence). The CDR3 loop spans 17 amino acids. The CDR3, as DNA: TGTGCCAGCAGCCCAGGTGCGCTCAAGGGGGGGAATCAGCCCCAGCATTTT. Encoded protein: CASSPGALKGGNQPQHF.

This clone was recorded once. This sequence joins TRBV7-9 and TRBJ1-2; D is unresolved. The germline V gene has CDR1 SEHNR and CDR2 FQNEAQ (reference sequence). V was trimmed by 1 base and J by 6 bases, leaving 12 bases between them. The CDR3 is made up of 14 amino acids. The CDR3 sequence is CASSLGAGSDGYTF. DNA of the CDR3: TGTGCCAGCAGCTTAGGGGCCGGGAGCGATGGCTACACCTTC.

The gene calls are TRBV9 and TRBJ1-1; D remains unclear. Germline CDR1 SGDLS, CDR2 YYNGEE. The CDR3 runs 14 residues. Trimming removed 3 bases at V and 1 base at J, with 10 bases between. CDR3 nucleotide sequence: TGTGCCAGCAGCGCGACTCCAGGGAACACTGAAGCTTTCTTT. Translating gives CASSATPGNTEAFF.

This rearrangement joins TRBV2 to TRBJ1-2; a weak D match, TRBD1 (5 bases). CDR3 length: 12 amino acids. Deletions cut 8 bases from V and 7 bases from J, with 14 bases between. Germline V lookup: CDR1 SNHLY, CDR2 FYNNEI. The CDR3, as DNA: TGTGCCAGCGACATGCAGGGTGGTGGCTACACCTTC. Protein product: CASDMQGGGYTF.

The chain recombines TRBV7-6 with TRBJ2-7; D is tentatively TRBD1 or TRBD2 (5 bases each). The CDR3 runs 16 residues. Trimming shortened V by 5 bases and J by 2 bases, and 19 bases separated the two germline ends. Germline CDR1 and CDR2: SGHVS and FNYEAQ. The CDR3 DNA reads as TGTGCCAGCAGCCCCCTGAGGGGCTTGAACACCTACGAGCAGTACTTC. It codes for CASSPLRGLNTYEQYF. Full variable domain (missing parts from reference TRBV7-6 and TRBJ2-7): GAGVSQSPRYKVTKRGQDVALRCDPISGHVSLYWYRQALGQGPEFLTYFNYEAQQDKSGLPNDRFSAERPEGSISTLTIQRTEQRDSAMYRCASSPLRGLNTYEQYFGPGTRLTVT.

The chain has TRBV5-1 and TRBJ2-3, with D possibly matching TRBD2 (6 bases). Germline loops: CDR1 SGHRS, CDR2 YFSETQ. The CDR3 consists of 15 residues. V lost 4 bases to trimming and J lost 1 base, with 13 bases between them. As DNA, the CDR3 is TGCGCCAGCAGCCCGGAACAGCGGGGCACAGATACGCAGTATTTT. Amino acid sequence: CASSPEQRGTDTQYF.

This clone was counted once. V gene TRBV6-5 combines with J gene TRBJ2-2; D possibly uses TRBD1 or TRBD2 (5 bases each). V dropped 4 bases and J dropped 4 bases, with 13 bases sitting between them. Germline assignment: CDR1 MNHEY and CDR2 SVGAGI. The CDR3 spans 15 residues. CDR3 residues: CASSLRGVGTGELFF. CDR3 DNA sequence: TGTGCCAGCAGTTTGAGGGGAGTGGGCACCGGGGAGCTGTTTTTT.

A note on this clone: At one of its ends the junction is not consistent with the germline gene, which may arise from a read error. The genes are TRBV10-3 and TRBJ1-1, with D possibly matching TRBD1 (6 bases). The V gene's germline CDR1 is ENHRY and CDR2 SYGVKD. The CDR3 runs 14 residues. The CDR3 region is CAAGRTDLNTEAFF. The CDR3 nucleotides are TGCGCGGCTGGGAGGACAGATTTAAACACTGAAGCTTTCTTT.

V and J are TRBV5-1 and TRBJ2-3; D may correspond to TRBD1 or TRBD2 (5 bases each). CDR3 size: 14 residues. Germline V gene data show CDR1 as SGHRS and CDR2 as YFSETQ. V shed 3 bases and J shed 8 bases, with 16 bases lying between them. CDR3 bases: TGCGCCAGCAGCTGGGGCCAGGGCGGAGGTACGCAGTATTTT. It translates to CASSWGQGGGTQYF.

The gene calls are TRBV5-4 and TRBJ2-1, with D possibly being TRBD2 (5 bases). Germline CDR1 SGHNT, CDR2 YYREEE (reference sequence). V was clipped by 0 bases and J by 5 bases, with 15 bases between them. The CDR3 runs to 16 residues. The CDR3, as DNA: TGTGCCAGCAGCTTGGGCTTGAGGGCCCGTAACAATGAGCAGTTCTTC. Encoded protein: CASSLGLRARNNEQFF.

The rearrangement uses TRBV6-1 and TRBJ2-1; 11 positions agree with TRBD1. Germline values: CDR1 MNHNS, CDR2 SASEGT. The CDR3 totals 16 residues. Trimming cost V 4 bases and J 7 bases; bases outside gene matches: 9. The CDR3 nucleotides read TGTGCCAGCAGTGGGACAGGACAGGGGGCTTGGAATGAGCAGTTCTTC. It codes for CASSGTGQGAWNEQFF.

This chain joins TRBV5-5 and TRBJ2-4; D is unclear. Trimming left V 4 bases short and J 1 base short, with 15 bases between. The CDR3 sequence is 16 residues long. In germline, CDR1 is SGHKS, CDR2 YYEKEE (reference sequence). For the CDR3, the DNA is TGTGCCAGCAGCCCCACAGCGCGTATCGCCAAAAACATTCAGTACTTC. It yields the protein CASSPTARIAKNIQYF.